This T cell receptor beta chain was sequenced for a study of CD8 T cells in ankylosing spondylitis. TCRdb ran MiXCR on the 5' RACE reads and lists one entry per CDR3 protein. The profile shows almost 400,000 distinct CDR3 sequences, around 22% of them singletons. V lost 5 bases, J lost 5 bases, and 8 bases stayed unmatched. The CDR3 is 15 residues long. Concerning this clonotype itself: Antigen specificity is unknown.

Whole-study results and caveats: Disease-linked clones, CD8+, were relatively rare in peripheral blood. For ankylosing spondylitis blood, a TCR beta motif of 7 or 8 highly homologous variants appeared characteristic. Reportedly, matched ankylosing spondylitis synovial fluid was significantly enriched for disease-linked clones.

Input material: blood, either unsorted or a sorted T cell fraction (not recorded which). The sequence came from a male donor with ankylosing spondylitis. This sequence joins TRBV12-3 or TRBV12-4 and TRBJ2-2, with 7 bases that match TRBD1. This CDR3 reads CASSTTGTETGELFF. CDR3 bases: TGTGCCAGCAGTACCACCGGGACAGAGACCGGGGAGCTGTTTTTT.